These 13 T cell receptor beta chains originate from one sample sequenced in a study of blood T cell repertoires in COVID-19. Assay: immunoSEQ multiplex PCR; the TCRdb copy retains only in-frame clones and omits some. The table shows about 87,000 clones, with 88% occurring only once. The sequenced material came from peripheral blood. These receptors came from a man older than 75 with acute or convalescent COVID-19.

V and J are TRBV10-2 and TRBJ1-5; D perhaps matches TRBD1 (6 bases). The CDR3 is made up of 16 amino acids. Between the trimmed V and J ends, which lost 0 bases and 6 bases, there was a span of 15 bases. Per the germline V gene, CDR1 is WSHSY and CDR2 is SAAADI. CDR3 residues: CASSESTGRGIQPQHF. The CDR3 region has the DNA TGCGCCAGCAGTGAGTCTACAGGGAGAGGTATTCAGCCCCAGCATTTT.

This rearrangement joins TRBV10-1 to TRBJ1-2; 7 bases match TRBD1. CDR1 WNHNN and CDR2 SYGVQD come from the germline V gene (reference sequence). CDR3 length equals 14 residues. With 3 bases clipped from V and 4 bases from J, the junction kept 5 bases outside the gene matches. CDR3 bases: TGCGCCAGCAGTGACAACAGGGGTGGCTATGGCTACACCTTC. As protein: CASSDNRGGYGYTF.

The chain has TRBV6-2 or TRBV6-3 and TRBJ1-1; a weak D match, TRBD1 (5 bases). Germline CDR1 and CDR2: MNHEY and SVGEGT. V was trimmed by 2 bases and J by 1 base, leaving 11 bases between them. The CDR3 extends over 15 amino acids. This chain's CDR3 is CASSYTGPGNTEAFF. In nucleotides, the CDR3 is TGTGCCAGCAGTTACACAGGTCCCGGGAACACTGAAGCTTTCTTT.

The J gene is TRBJ2-1, the V gene TRBV21-1; the D call TRBD2 from the table was never checked on the DNA. TRBV21-1 corresponds to a pseudogene. The CDR3 consists of 14 residues. In DNA, the CDR3 is TGTGCCAGCAGCCTCTCGGCGGGCTACAATGAGCAGTTCTTC. Translation: CASSLSAGYNEQFF.

The CDR3 nucleotides read TGTGCCAGCTCACCCGCCACGGGGAATCAGCCCCAGCATTTT. This codes for CASSPATGNQPQHF. The V call is TRBV18, the J call TRBJ1-5; D is unclear. Between the trimmed V and J ends, which lost 3 bases and 4 bases, there was a span of 10 bases. Germline CDR1 reads KGHSH; CDR2 reads LQKENI. The CDR3 has 14 amino acids.

This clone was seen only a few times. DNA of the CDR3: TGTGCCATCAGGGGGACGGGCGGGACCAGCTCCTACAATGAGCAGTTCTTC. This translates into CAIRGTGGTSSYNEQFF. This chain joins TRBV10-3 and TRBJ2-1, with a weak D call TRBD2 (6 bases). CDR1 and CDR2 from the germline V gene are ENHRY and SYGVKD. Trimming cost V 6 bases and J 0 bases, with 18 bases left between them. This CDR3 comprises 17 residues.

The V and J genes are TRBV6-1 and TRBJ1-2, with D perhaps TRBD1 (6 bases). CDR1 and CDR2 (germline): MNHNS, SASEGT. CDR3 size: 15 residues. Trimming took 1 base from V and 8 from J, leaving 17 bases between them. CDR3 protein: CASSEGVGGVWGYTF. For the CDR3, the DNA is TGTGCCAGCAGTGAAGGGGTAGGGGGTGTATGGGGCTACACCTTC.

J is TRBJ1-1 and V is TRBV28, with a possible D match to TRBD1 (6 bases). Germline CDR1 is MDHEN and CDR2 is SYDVKM. The CDR3 totals 14 residues. V was trimmed by 6 bases and J by 0 bases, leaving 11 bases between them. The CDR3 is CASSTDRLNTEAFF. The CDR3 DNA reads TGTGCCAGCAGCACGGACAGATTGAACACTGAAGCTTTCTTT.

The chain couples TRBV19 to TRBJ2-2; 7 nucleotides match TRBD1. The CDR3 loop spans 14 amino acids. From germline, CDR1 is LNHDA and CDR2 SQIVND (reference sequence). V was pared by 8 bases and J by 5 bases, with 8 bases of the junction left unmatched. The CDR3 sequence is CASDHRGGTGELFF. The DNA of the CDR3 is TGTGCCAGTGATCACAGGGGCGGAACCGGGGAGCTGTTTTTT.

Concerning this clone: One end of the junction does not line up with germline, which may come from a read error. The V and J genes are TRBV24-1 and TRBJ1-2, with 12 bases that match TRBD1. Germline assignment: CDR1 KGHDR and CDR2 SFDVKD. The CDR3 spans 16 residues. In DNA, the CDR3 is TGTGCCACCAGTGATCCCGGGACAGGGGGCTTGCGGGGCTACACTTTC. Protein product: CATSDPGTGGLRGYTF.

The rearrangement links TRBV6-5 to TRBJ2-3; tentative D call: TRBD1 (6 bases). CDR1 and CDR2 (germline): MNHEY, SVGAGI. V was cut by 6 bases and J by 3 bases, with 16 bases left in between. The CDR3 has 15 residues. CDR3 coding DNA: TGTGCCAGCAGGATCTTCATCCAGGGGACAGATACGCAGTATTTT. It yields the protein CASRIFIQGTDTQYF.

The chain uses TRBV12-3 or TRBV12-4 and TRBJ2-7; TRBD1 matches 9 bases. Unmatched junction bases numbered 0, after V lost 0 bases and J lost 6 bases. There are 13 residues in the CDR3. The CDR3 loop is CASSLATGGEQYF. In DNA, the CDR3 is TGTGCCAGCAGTTTAGCGACAGGGGGCGAGCAGTACTTC.

This rearrangement joins TRBV30 to TRBJ2-7; 14 bases agree with TRBD2. The CDR3 sequence is 15 residues long. V was pared by 3 bases and J by 3 bases, with 4 bases of the junction left unmatched. CDR1 GTSNPN and CDR2 SVGIG come from the germline V gene (reference sequence). CDR3 nucleotide sequence: TGTGCCTGGAGGGGGGGACTAGCGGGAGTCTACGAGCAGTACTTC. It translates to CAWRGGLAGVYEQYF.